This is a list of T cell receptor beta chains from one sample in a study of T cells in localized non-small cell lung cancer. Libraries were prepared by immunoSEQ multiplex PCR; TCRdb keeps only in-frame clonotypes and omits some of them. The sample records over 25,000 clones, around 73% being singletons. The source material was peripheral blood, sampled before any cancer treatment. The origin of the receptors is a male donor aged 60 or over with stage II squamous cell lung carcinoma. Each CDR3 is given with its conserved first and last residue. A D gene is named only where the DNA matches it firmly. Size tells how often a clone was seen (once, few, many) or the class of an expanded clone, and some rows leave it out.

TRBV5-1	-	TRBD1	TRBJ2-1	CASSLLGQVDPFTYNEQFF	TGCGCCAGCAGCCTCCTGGGACAGGTCGACCCTTTTACCTACAATGAGCAGTTCTTC
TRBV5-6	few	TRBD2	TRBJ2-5	CASSTAGGWGETQYF	TGTGCCAGCAGCACGGCGGGAGGTTGGGGAGAGACCCAGTACTTC
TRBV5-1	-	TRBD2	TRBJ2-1	CASSWTSGGALEQFF	TGCGCCAGCAGCTGGACTAGCGGGGGTGCTTTAGAGCAGTTCTTC
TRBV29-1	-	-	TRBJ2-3	CSVDGRDTQYF	TGCAGCGTTGACGGCCGGGATACGCAGTATTTT
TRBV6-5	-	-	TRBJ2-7	CASSYSPGVRSGEQYF	TGTGCCAGCAGTTACAGCCCGGGTGTCCGGTCTGGAGAGCAGTACTTC
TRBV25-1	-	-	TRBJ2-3	CASSDFLTDTQYF	TGTGCCAGCAGTGACTTTCTCACAGATACGCAGTATTTT
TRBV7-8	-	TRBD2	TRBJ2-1	CASSILAVYNEQFF	TGTGCCAGCAGCATACTAGCGGTGTACAATGAGCAGTTCTTC
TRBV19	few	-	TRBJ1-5	CASSTYNQPQHF	TGTGCCAGTAGTACATACAATCAGCCCCAGCATTTT
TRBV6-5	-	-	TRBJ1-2	CASSSLQGLYGYTF	TGTGCCAGCAGTTCGCTCCAGGGACTCTATGGCTACACCTTC
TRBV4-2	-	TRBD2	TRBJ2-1	CASSRSPLAGGPPEQFF	TGTGCCAGCAGCCGGTCACCGTTAGCGGGGGGGCCGCCTGAGCAGTTCTTC
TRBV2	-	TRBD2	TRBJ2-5	CASSEIMGREWGETQYF	TGTGCCAGCAGTGAAATTATGGGGCGGGAGTGGGGAGAGACCCAGTACTTC
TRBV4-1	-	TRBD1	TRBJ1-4	CASSQDPRQGAREKLFF	TGCGCCAGCAGCCAAGATCCCAGACAGGGGGCCCGGGAAAAACTGTTTTTT
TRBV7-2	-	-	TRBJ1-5	CASSLYRDHQPQHF	TGTGCCAGCAGCTTATACAGAGACCATCAGCCCCAGCATTTT
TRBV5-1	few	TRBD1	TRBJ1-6	CASSRDIRDSQRDNSPLHF	TGCGCCAGCAGCCGAGATATAAGGGACAGCCAGCGGGATAATTCACCCCTCCACTTT
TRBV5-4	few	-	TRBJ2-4	CASSPDTDIQYF	TGTGCCAGCAGCCCTGACACGGACATTCAGTACTTC
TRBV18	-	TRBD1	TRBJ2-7	CASSSRDRGSYEQYF	TGTGCCAGCTCATCACGGGACAGGGGGTCCTACGAGCAGTACTTC
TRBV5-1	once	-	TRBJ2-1	CASSLLTSNEQFF	TGCGCCAGCAGCTTGTTAACCTCCAATGAGCAGTTCTTC
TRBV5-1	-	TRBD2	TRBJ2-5	CASSRAGPGQETQYF	TGCGCCAGCAGCCGAGCGGGGCCGGGGCAAGAGACCCAGTACTTC
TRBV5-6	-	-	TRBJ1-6	CASSLAGPGALHF	TGTGCCAGCAGCTTGGCAGGGCCAGGGGCCCTCCACTTT
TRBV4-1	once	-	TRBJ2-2	CASSSGIGELFF	TGCGCCAGCAGTTCAGGGATCGGGGAGCTGTTTTTT
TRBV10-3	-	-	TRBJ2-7	CAISESTADPEQYF	TGTGCCATCAGTGAGTCGACGGCGGACCCCGAGCAGTACTTC
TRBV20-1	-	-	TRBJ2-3	CSASPKDTQYF	TGCAGTGCTAGTCCCAAAGATACGCAGTATTTT
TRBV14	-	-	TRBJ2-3	CASSHTDTQYF	TGTGCCAGCAGCCACACAGATACGCAGTATTTT
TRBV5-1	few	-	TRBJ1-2	CASSLQGLLGGYTF	TGCGCCAGCAGCTTACAGGGTTTGTTGGGAGGCTACACCTTC
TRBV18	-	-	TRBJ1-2	CASSPTRGDGYTF	TGTGCCAGCTCACCAACTAGGGGGGACGGCTACACCTTC
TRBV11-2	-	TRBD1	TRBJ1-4	CASSLRTGGEKLFF	TGTGCCAGCAGCTTAAGGACAGGGGGGGAAAAACTGTTTTTT
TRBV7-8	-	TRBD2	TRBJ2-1	CASSLESSGTNNEQFF	TGTGCCAGCAGCTTAGAGTCTAGCGGGACCAACAATGAGCAGTTCTTC
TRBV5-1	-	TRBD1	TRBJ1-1	CASSPGTGNTEAFF	TGCGCCAGCAGCCCAGGGACAGGGAACACTGAAGCTTTCTTT
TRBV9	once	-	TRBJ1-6	CASSVGSQISPLHF	TGTGCCAGCAGCGTAGGAAGTCAAATTTCACCCCTCCACTTT
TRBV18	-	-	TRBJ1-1	CASSPSGLVNTEAFF	TGTGCCAGCTCACCTTCCGGGCTCGTGAATACTGAAGCTTTCTTT
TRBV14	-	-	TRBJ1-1	CASSPVNRANEAFF	TGTGCCAGCAGCCCGGTAAACAGGGCAAATGAAGCTTTCTTT
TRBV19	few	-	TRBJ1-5	CASSIDVGQPQHF	TGTGCCAGTAGTATAGATGTGGGACAGCCCCAGCATTTT
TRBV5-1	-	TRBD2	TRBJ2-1	CASSLGTSSDEQFF	TGCGCCAGCAGCTTGGGGACTAGCAGCGATGAGCAGTTCTTC
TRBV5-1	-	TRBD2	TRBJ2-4	CASSLMASGGTKNIQYF	TGCGCCAGCAGCTTGATGGCTAGCGGGGGGACCAAAAACATTCAGTACTTC
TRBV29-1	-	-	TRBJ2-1	CSVGPLSSSSYNEQFF	TGCAGCGTTGGCCCGCTTAGCTCCAGCTCCTACAATGAGCAGTTCTTC
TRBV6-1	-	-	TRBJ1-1	CASSLPGLNTEAFF	TGTGCCAGCAGCCTTCCGGGCTTGAACACTGAAGCTTTCTTT
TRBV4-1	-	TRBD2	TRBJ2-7	CASSLGVREVSRNSYEQYF	TGCGCCAGCAGTCTAGGTGTGCGGGAGGTAAGCCGGAATTCCTACGAGCAGTACTTC
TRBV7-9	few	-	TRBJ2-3	CASSLVGDTQYF	TGTGCCAGCAGCCTCGTTGGGGATACGCAGTATTTT
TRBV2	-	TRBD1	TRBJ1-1	CASHRGENTEAFF	TGTGCCAGCCACAGGGGCGAGAACACTGAAGCTTTCTTT
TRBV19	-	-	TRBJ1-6	CATNREYNSPLHF	TGTGCCACCAACAGGGAGTATAATTCACCCCTCCACTTT
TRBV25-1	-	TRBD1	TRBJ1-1	CASSTRDRGEAFF	TGTGCCAGCAGTACCCGGGACAGGGGAGAAGCTTTCTTT
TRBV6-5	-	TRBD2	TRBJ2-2	CASSYHGGAKTGELFF	TGTGCCAGCAGTTACCACGGGGGGGCGAAAACCGGGGAGCTGTTTTTT
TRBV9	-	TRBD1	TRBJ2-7	CASSGDLQGAYDEQYF	TGTGCCAGCAGCGGAGACCTACAGGGGGCTTACGACGAGCAGTACTTC
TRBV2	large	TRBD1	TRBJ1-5	CASSERRTGGESNQPQHF	TGTGCCAGCAGTGAAAGGCGGACAGGGGGCGAAAGCAATCAGCCCCAGCATTTT
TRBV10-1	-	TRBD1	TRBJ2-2	CASSDQGEGGELFF	TGCGCCAGCAGTGACCAGGGGGAAGGCGGGGAGCTGTTTTTT
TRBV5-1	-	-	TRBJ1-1	CASSLGQGLAEAFF	TGCGCCAGCAGCTTGGGGCAGGGTTTAGCTGAAGCTTTCTTT
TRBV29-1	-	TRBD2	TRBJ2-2	CSVSRGGVGTGELFF	TGCAGCGTTTCTCGCGGGGGGGTCGGCACCGGGGAGCTGTTTTTT
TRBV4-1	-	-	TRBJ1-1	CASSQDTQEAFF	TGCGCCAGCAGCCAAGACACCCAGGAAGCTTTCTTT
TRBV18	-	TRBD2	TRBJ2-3	CASSPPSITSGGQDTQYF	TGTGCCAGCTCACCACCGTCTATAACTAGCGGGGGACAAGATACGCAGTATTTT
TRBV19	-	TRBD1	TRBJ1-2	CASSRQGAVGYTF	TGTGCCAGTAGTAGACAGGGGGCAGTTGGCTACACCTTC
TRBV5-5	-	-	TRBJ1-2	CASSVQGNYGYTF	TGTGCCAGCAGCGTACAGGGCAACTATGGCTACACCTTC
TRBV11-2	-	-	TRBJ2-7	CASSLGLGPYEQYF	TGTGCCAGCAGCTTGGGACTGGGACCCTACGAGCAGTACTTC
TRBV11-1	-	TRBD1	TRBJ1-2	CASSFSPTGGYGYTF	TGTGCCAGCAGCTTTTCCCCGACAGGGGGTTATGGCTACACCTTC
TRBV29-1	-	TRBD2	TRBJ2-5	CSVAHTSGGGLETQYF	TGCAGCGTCGCTCATACTAGCGGGGGAGGTCTAGAGACCCAGTACTTC